This entry lists 27 T cell receptor beta chains sequenced from one sample in a study of T cell responses to AZD1222 COVID-19 vaccine. Generated by immunoSEQ multiplex PCR, the TCRdb table keeps only in-frame clones and is missing some. The sample yields 130,000 or so clones, roughly 93% seen once. Sequencing used peripheral blood, obtained on day 0 of AZD1222 vaccination. These receptors were collected from an adult in good health.

The genes are TRBV20-1 and TRBJ1-3; no firm D call. V was clipped by 6 bases and J by 8 bases, with 11 bases between them. The CDR3 spans 11 residues. The germline CDR1 and CDR2 sequences are DFQATT and SNEGSKA (reference sequence). The CDR3 DNA follows: TGCAGTGCGCTAAGAGAGTACACCATATATTTT. Residues: CSALREYTIYF.

J is TRBJ2-3 and V is TRBV30; 10 bases are a match to TRBD2. Trimming removed 2 bases from V and 3 bases from J; junction bases left unmatched: 5. The CDR3 totals 15 residues. Germline loops: CDR1 GTSNPN, CDR2 SVGIG (reference sequence). CDR3 sequence (DNA): TGTGCCTGGAGTCTGTCTAGCGGGAGAACAGATACGCAGTATTTT. Protein product: CAWSLSSGRTDTQYF.

The chain combines TRBV5-6 with TRBJ1-2; D remains unclear. The CDR3 runs to 11 residues. The V end lost 1 base, the J end lost 12 bases, and 10 bases lay between the germline ends. Germline assignment: CDR1 SGHDT and CDR2 YYEEEE. CDR3 sequence (DNA): TGTGCCAGCAGCTTGTTAGGTGCCCACACCTTC. Its protein product is CASSLLGAHTF. Using reference TRBV5-6 and TRBJ1-2 for the parts outside the CDR3, the full variable domain is DAGVTQSPTHLIKTRGQQVTLRCSPKSGHDTVSWYQQALGQGPQFIFQYYEEEERQRGNFPDRFSGHQFPNYSSELNVNALLLGDSALYLCASSLLGAHTFGSGTRLTVV.

J is TRBJ2-3 and V is TRBV4-1; tentative D call: TRBD1 (5 bases). The CDR3 runs to 14 residues. Germline-derived CDR1 and CDR2 are MGHRA and YSYEKL. Trimming removed 2 bases from V and 7 bases from J, with 13 bases in between. In DNA, the CDR3 is TGCGCCAGCAGCCAACTTCCTGACAGACATACGCAGTATTTT. As protein: CASSQLPDRHTQYF.

V and J are TRBV18 and TRBJ2-5, with 13 bases matching TRBD2. V dropped 1 base and J dropped 0; count of bases not matched to a gene: 11. Germline values: CDR1 KGHSH, CDR2 LQKENI. The length of the CDR3 is 20 residues. DNA for the CDR3: TGTGCCAGCTCACCACTTCTGTTAATTGGGACTAGCGGGAACCAAGAGACCCAGTACTTC. Translated, it gives CASSPLLLIGTSGNQETQYF.

The V and J genes are TRBV7-8 and TRBJ2-3; 12 nucleotides match TRBD2. This CDR3 has 15 amino acids. V shed 7 bases, J shed 3 bases, and the junction held 5 bases outside the gene matches. Germline assignment: CDR1 SGHVS and CDR2 FQNEAQ. For the CDR3, the DNA is TGTGCCAGCATACGGACTAGCGGGATTACAGATACGCAGTATTTT. Translated: CASIRTSGITDTQYF. Filled out from reference TRBV7-8 and TRBJ2-3, the complete variable domain reads GAGVSQSPRYKVAKRGQDVALRCDPISGHVSLFWYQQALGQGPEFLTYFQNEAQLDKSGLPSDRFFAERPEGSVSTLKIQRTQQEDSAVYLCASIRTSGITDTQYFGPGTRLTVL.

The chain joins TRBV27 to TRBJ1-2; 8 bases fit TRBD1. There are 14 residues in the CDR3. Unmatched junction bases numbered 9, after V lost 4 bases and J lost 8 bases. Germline lookup yields CDR1 MNHEY and CDR2 SMNVEV (reference sequence). The CDR3 nucleotides are TGTGCCAGCAGTTCGATTTGGACAGGGTTAGGCTACACCTTC. Translating it yields CASSSIWTGLGYTF.

V gene TRBV18 combines with J gene TRBJ2-6, with TRBD1 matching 7 bases. Germline loops: CDR1 KGHSH, CDR2 LQKENI. CDR3 length equals 15 residues. V shed 6 bases and J 1 base; nucleotides not matched to a gene: 3. The chain's CDR3 is CASSPGGSGANVLTF. The CDR3 DNA reads TGTGCCAGCTCGCCAGGGGGATCTGGGGCCAACGTCCTGACTTTC. The entire variable domain, with the rest obtained from reference TRBV18 and TRBJ2-6, is as follows: NAGVMQNPRHLVRRRGQEARLRCSPMKGHSHVYWYRQLPEEGLKFMVYLQKENIIDESGMPKERFSAEFPKEGPSILRIQQVVRGDSAAYFCASSPGGSGANVLTFGAGSRLTVL.

This clone was seen once. The chain has TRBV11-2 and TRBJ2-1; 8 bases match TRBD2. J gave up 7 bases and V 5 bases, and 7 bases lay outside the gene matches. This CDR3 is built from 14 residues. Germline V gene sequence: CDR1 SGHAT, CDR2 FQNNGV. The DNA of the CDR3 is TGTGCCAGCAGCCTCAGCGGCGGGGGGAATGAGCAGTTCTTC. This sequence encodes CASSLSGGGNEQFF.

CDR3 in DNA: TGTGCCAGCAGTCCCCAGAGGCCCACAGATACGCAGTATTTT. This sequence encodes CASSPQRPTDTQYF. The chain links TRBV27 to TRBJ2-3; the D is unclear. Trimming shortened V by 5 bases and J by 2 bases, and 11 bases separated the two germline ends. The CDR3 has 14 residues. Germline V lookup: CDR1 MNHEY, CDR2 SMNVEV (reference sequence).

The rearrangement joins TRBV30 to TRBJ1-2, with 8 bases fitting TRBD1. Trimming removed 5 bases from V and 6 bases from J; junction bases left unmatched: 8. This CDR3 has 13 residues. Germline V lookup: CDR1 GTSNPN, CDR2 SVGIG (reference sequence). CDR3 sequence (DNA): TGTGCCTGGGAGGACAGGGCTTTCCATGGCTACACCTTC. Protein: CAWEDRAFHGYTF.

V is TRBV10-1 and J is TRBJ2-1; unclear D gene. In germline, CDR1 is WNHNN, CDR2 SYGVQD (reference sequence). V lost 0 bases and J lost 6, with 9 bases in between. This CDR3 is 14 amino acids long. The CDR3 DNA reads as TGCGCCAGCAGTGAGTCGGCTGAGGTCAATGAGCAGTTCTTC. Translated: CASSESAEVNEQFF.

V usage is TRBV29-1 and J usage is TRBJ1-2; 8 bases line up with TRBD1. The V segment lost 7 bases and the J segment 6 bases; nucleotides outside the gene matches: 10. The CDR3 is 13 amino acids. From germline, CDR1 is SQVTM and CDR2 ANQGSEA. The CDR3 spells CSALSGGGDGYTF. CDR3 coding DNA: TGCAGCGCGTTGTCAGGGGGCGGTGATGGCTACACCTTC.

The V gene is TRBV18, the J gene TRBJ1-5, with D possibly matching TRBD1 (5 bases). Germline V gene data show CDR1 as KGHSH and CDR2 as LQKENI. V lost 2 bases to trimming and J lost 6 bases, with 14 bases between them. The CDR3 totals 15 residues. The CDR3 spells CASSPGRQFPQPQHF. The CDR3 DNA is TGTGCCAGCTCACCAGGTCGACAGTTTCCTCAGCCCCAGCATTTT.

The V call is TRBV5-8, the J call TRBJ1-2; D unclear. The ends were cut back, 5 bases at V and 2 bases at J, with 16 bases in the middle. The CDR3 length is 15 residues. Germline V lookup: CDR1 SGHTS, CDR2 YDEGEE. CDR3 sequence (DNA): TGTGCCAGCAGAAGGGATGCGTCAGAAAACTATGGCTACACCTTC. Translating gives CASRRDASENYGYTF.

The CDR3 nucleotides read TGCGCCAGCAGCCAAGAGACCGGGACTAGCGGGAGAAATGAGCAGTTCTTC. It yields the protein CASSQETGTSGRNEQFF. V is TRBV4-1 and J is TRBJ2-1; 14 nucleotides align to TRBD2. The V and J ends lost 0 bases and 7 bases, in that order; junction bases with no gene match: 5. This CDR3 comprises 17 residues. Germline V CDR1 and CDR2: MGHRA, YSYEKL.

This clone has a single count. V usage is TRBV19 and J usage is TRBJ1-6; TRBD1 matches at 7 bases. The V gene end was trimmed by 3 bases and the J gene end by 7 bases; junction bases not matched to a gene: 6. Looked up from germline, CDR1 is LNHDA and CDR2 is SQIVND (reference sequence). The CDR3 has 15 residues. This chain's CDR3 is CASSIGGRGNSPLHF. CDR3 bases: TGTGCCAGTAGTATCGGGGGCAGGGGGAATTCACCCCTCCACTTT.

This clone was detected only once. V is TRBV12-5 and J is TRBJ2-1; 8 positions match TRBD1. The CDR3 is 15 amino acids. The J segment lost 3 bases and the V segment lost 7 bases, leaving 8 bases of the junction unmatched. Germline V gives CDR1 LGHNT, CDR2 FRNRAP. The CDR3 loop reads CASASGQGDYNEQFF. In nucleotides, the CDR3 is TGTGCTAGTGCGTCCGGACAGGGAGACTACAATGAGCAGTTCTTC.

The rearrangement uses TRBV6-1 and TRBJ1-1; weak D call: TRBD1 (5 bases). The CDR3 sequence is 14 residues long. Germline V CDR1 and CDR2: MNHNS, SASEGT. Trimming removed 2 bases from V and 2 bases from J, with 9 bases in between. The CDR3 reads CASSEFGGNTEAFF. In DNA, the CDR3 is TGTGCCAGCAGTGAATTCGGGGGAAACACTGAAGCTTTCTTT.

The rearrangement uses TRBV7-2 and TRBJ1-1; tentatively, D is TRBD1 (6 bases). The CDR3 runs 15 residues. Per the germline V gene, CDR1 is SGHTA and CDR2 is FQGNSA. The V gene lost 5 bases and the J gene lost 6 bases, with 19 bases spanning the gap. The CDR3 here is CASSPRGGSVAEAFF. In DNA, the CDR3 is TGTGCCAGCAGCCCAAGAGGGGGGTCAGTGGCTGAAGCTTTCTTT. Combining the CDR3 with reference TRBV7-2 and TRBJ1-1 gives the whole variable domain GAGVSQSPSNKVTEKGKDVELRCDPISGHTALYWYRQSLGQGLEFLIYFQGNSAPDKSGLPSDRFSAERTGGSVSTLTIQRTQQEDSAVYLCASSPRGGSVAEAFFGQGTRLTVV.

This chain joins TRBV9 and TRBJ2-2; 13 bases fit TRBD2. The CDR3 spans 17 residues. The ends lost 4 bases at V and 5 bases at J; junction bases unmatched: 8. Germline V gives CDR1 SGDLS, CDR2 YYNGEE. The CDR3 is CASSRGLAGDGTGELFF. The CDR3 coding sequence is TGTGCCAGCAGCAGAGGACTAGCGGGAGATGGAACCGGGGAGCTGTTTTTT.

This clone was seen only once. The chain is built from TRBV6-2 or TRBV6-3 and TRBJ2-7; possibly TRBD2 for D (6 bases). Trimming stripped 1 base from V and 3 bases from J, with 19 bases between. The CDR3 consists of 17 residues. The germline V gene has CDR1 MNHEY and CDR2 SVGEGT. Here the CDR3 DNA reads TGTGCCAGCAGTTACTTCAGTGGAGGGGTTAGGAACTACGAGCAGTACTTC. Encoded protein: CASSYFSGGVRNYEQYF.

The genes are TRBV12-3 or TRBV12-4 and TRBJ1-1; D unclear. This CDR3 spans 12 amino acids. V gave up 3 bases and J gave up 4 bases, with 6 bases separating them. The CDR3 bases are TGTGCCAGCAGTTTTACTATCACTGAAGCTTTCTTT. It yields the protein CASSFTITEAFF.

CDR3 amino acids: CASSIGTGGAAGYTF. Written as DNA, the CDR3 is TGTGCCAGTAGTATAGGCACAGGGGGCGCCGCTGGCTACACCTTC. The chain uses TRBV19 and TRBJ1-2; 9 nucleotides match TRBD1. Germline V lookup: CDR1 LNHDA, CDR2 SQIVND (reference sequence). V shed 1 base and J 7 bases; nucleotides not matched to a gene: 7. This CDR3 is built from 15 residues. Looking up the rest from reference TRBV19 and TRBJ1-2 gives the full variable domain: DGGITQSPKYLFRKEGQNVTLSCEQNLNHDAMYWYRQDPGQGLRLIYYSQIVNDFQKGDIAEGYSVSREKKESFPLTVTSAQKNPTAFYLCASSIGTGGAAGYTFGSGTRLTVV.

The chain links TRBV25-1 to TRBJ2-7, with 10 bases fitting TRBD1. CDR3 length: 15 amino acids. V dropped 4 bases and J dropped 3; count of bases not matched to a gene: 6. CDR1 and CDR2 from the germline V gene are MGHDK and SYGVNS. CDR3 nucleotide sequence: TGTGCCAGCAGTGGGGGGACAGGGGATAGCTACGAGCAGTACTTC. This encodes CASSGGTGDSYEQYF.

The CDR3 reads CSAYFGPLHF. The CDR3 DNA reads TGCAGTGCCTACTTCGGACCCCTCCACTTT. J is TRBJ1-6 and V is TRBV20-1; D not resolved. Looked up from germline, CDR1 is DFQATT and CDR2 is SNEGSKA (reference sequence). The CDR3 runs to 10 residues. Trimming pared 6 bases from V and 12 bases from J, leaving 9 bases between.

The chain has TRBV5-8 and TRBJ2-1; 7 bases map to TRBD2. CDR3 length: 17 amino acids. Germline assignment: CDR1 SGHTS and CDR2 YDEGEE. The V gene end was trimmed by 0 bases and the J gene end by 1 base; junction bases not matched to a gene: 7. The CDR3 loop reads CASSLAIAGGSYNEQFF. Written as DNA, the CDR3 is TGTGCCAGCAGCTTGGCTATAGCGGGTGGGTCCTACAATGAGCAGTTCTTC.